This T cell receptor (beta chain) was profiled in a study of cytotoxic CD8 clonotypes in ibrutinib-treated CLL. Study as a whole: Patients attained 25 or so partial and 2 complete responses; at median approximately 68 months, 14 remained remitted while approximately 12 progressed.

The intended depth for sequencing was 1 in 200,000 to 1 in 1 million T cells. Libraries were prepared by immunoSEQ multiplex PCR; TCRdb keeps only in-frame clonotypes and omits some of them. The data contain some 10,000 clones, around 80% of them singletons. Germline V CDR1 and CDR2: SGHKS, YYEKEE (reference sequence). The V gene end was trimmed by 5 bases and the J gene end by 4 bases; junction bases not matched to a gene: 4. CDR3 length: 13 amino acids. The starting material was PBMCs, obtained at disease progression, from a patient treated with ibrutinib. The receptor's source is a human donor with chronic lymphocytic leukemia. This chain links TRBV5-5 with TRBJ2-7; 9 bases are shared with TRBD1. CDR3 nucleotides: TGTGCCAGCAGTACAGGGGGCAGTTACGAGCAGTACTTC. Translated, it gives CASSTGGSYEQYF.